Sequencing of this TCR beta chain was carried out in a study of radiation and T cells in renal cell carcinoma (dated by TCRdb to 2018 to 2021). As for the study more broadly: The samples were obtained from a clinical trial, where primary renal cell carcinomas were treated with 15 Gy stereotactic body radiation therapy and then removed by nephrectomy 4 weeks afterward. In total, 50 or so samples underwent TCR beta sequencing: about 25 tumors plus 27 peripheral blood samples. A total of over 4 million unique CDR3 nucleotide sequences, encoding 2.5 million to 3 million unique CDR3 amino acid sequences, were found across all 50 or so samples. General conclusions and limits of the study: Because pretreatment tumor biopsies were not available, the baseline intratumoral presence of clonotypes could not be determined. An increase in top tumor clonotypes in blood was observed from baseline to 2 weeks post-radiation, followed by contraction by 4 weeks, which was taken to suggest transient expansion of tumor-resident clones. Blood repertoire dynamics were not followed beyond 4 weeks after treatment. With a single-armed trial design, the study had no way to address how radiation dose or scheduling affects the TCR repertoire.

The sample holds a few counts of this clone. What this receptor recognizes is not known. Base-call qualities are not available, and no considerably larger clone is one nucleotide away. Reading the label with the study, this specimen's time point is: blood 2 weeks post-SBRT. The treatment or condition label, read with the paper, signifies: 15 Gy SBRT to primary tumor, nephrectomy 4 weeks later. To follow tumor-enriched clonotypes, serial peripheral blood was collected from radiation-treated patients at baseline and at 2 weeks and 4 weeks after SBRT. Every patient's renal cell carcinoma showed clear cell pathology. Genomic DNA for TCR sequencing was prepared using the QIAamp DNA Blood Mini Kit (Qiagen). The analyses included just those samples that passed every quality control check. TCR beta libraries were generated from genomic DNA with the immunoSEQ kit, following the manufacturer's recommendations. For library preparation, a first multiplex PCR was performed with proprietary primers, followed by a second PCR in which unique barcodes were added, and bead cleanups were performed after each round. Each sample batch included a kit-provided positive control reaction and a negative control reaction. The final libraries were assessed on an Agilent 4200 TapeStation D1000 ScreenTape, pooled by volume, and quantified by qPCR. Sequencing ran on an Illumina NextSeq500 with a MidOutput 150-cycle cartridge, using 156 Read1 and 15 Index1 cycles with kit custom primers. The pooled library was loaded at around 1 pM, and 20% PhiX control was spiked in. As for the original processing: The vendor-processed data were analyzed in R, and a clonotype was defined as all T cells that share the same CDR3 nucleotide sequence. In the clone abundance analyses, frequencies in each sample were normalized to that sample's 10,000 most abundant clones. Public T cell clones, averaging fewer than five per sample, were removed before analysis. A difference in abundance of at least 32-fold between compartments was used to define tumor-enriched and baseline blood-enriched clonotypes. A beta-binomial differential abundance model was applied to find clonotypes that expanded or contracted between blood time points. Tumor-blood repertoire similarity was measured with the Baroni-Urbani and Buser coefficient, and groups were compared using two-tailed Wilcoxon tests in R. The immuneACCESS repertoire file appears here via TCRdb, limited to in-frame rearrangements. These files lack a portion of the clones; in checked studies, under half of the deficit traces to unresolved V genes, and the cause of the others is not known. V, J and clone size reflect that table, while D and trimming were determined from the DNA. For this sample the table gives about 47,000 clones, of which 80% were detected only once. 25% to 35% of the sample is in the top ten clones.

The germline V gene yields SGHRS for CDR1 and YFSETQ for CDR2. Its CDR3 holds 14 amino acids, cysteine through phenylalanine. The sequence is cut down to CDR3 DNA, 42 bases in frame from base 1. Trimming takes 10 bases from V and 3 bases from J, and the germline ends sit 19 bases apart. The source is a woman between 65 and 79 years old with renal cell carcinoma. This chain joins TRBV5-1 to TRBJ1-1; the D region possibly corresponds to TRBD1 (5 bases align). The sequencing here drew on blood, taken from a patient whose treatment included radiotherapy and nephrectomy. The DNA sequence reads TGCGCCCCGAGCCCGGGGGAGGGAGACACTGAAGCTTTCTTT. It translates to CAPSPGEGDTEAFF.